This T cell receptor beta chain was captured in a study of tumor-infiltrating lymphocytes in localized non-small cell lung cancer. On the study more broadly: The cohort mixed smokers and never-smokers, several histologies, and some post-neoadjuvant-chemotherapy samples. Resected tumor was paired with non-adjacent uninvolved lung from the same patient. General study points: Tumors had more T cell infiltration than uninvolved lung, per TCRbeta sequencing and CD3 counts.

Sequencing was performed with immunoSEQ multiplex PCR; in TCRdb, only in-frame clones are kept and a portion is missing. Found here are some 2,600 clones, around 52% of them singletons; the top ten hold under 25%. Details on this clone: Its specificity is unknown.

The CDR3 is 13 residues long. Trimming left V 6 bases short and J 5 bases short, with 13 bases between. CDR1 and CDR2 (germline): MDHEN, SYDVKM. The rearrangement links TRBV28 to TRBJ1-2; D is unresolved. Sequenced sample: uninvolved lung tissue not adjacent to the tumor. The source is a human donor with non-small cell lung cancer. CDR3 amino acids: CASSSTFYYGYTF. CDR3 DNA: TGTGCCAGCAGCTCCACATTTTATTATGGCTACACCTTC.